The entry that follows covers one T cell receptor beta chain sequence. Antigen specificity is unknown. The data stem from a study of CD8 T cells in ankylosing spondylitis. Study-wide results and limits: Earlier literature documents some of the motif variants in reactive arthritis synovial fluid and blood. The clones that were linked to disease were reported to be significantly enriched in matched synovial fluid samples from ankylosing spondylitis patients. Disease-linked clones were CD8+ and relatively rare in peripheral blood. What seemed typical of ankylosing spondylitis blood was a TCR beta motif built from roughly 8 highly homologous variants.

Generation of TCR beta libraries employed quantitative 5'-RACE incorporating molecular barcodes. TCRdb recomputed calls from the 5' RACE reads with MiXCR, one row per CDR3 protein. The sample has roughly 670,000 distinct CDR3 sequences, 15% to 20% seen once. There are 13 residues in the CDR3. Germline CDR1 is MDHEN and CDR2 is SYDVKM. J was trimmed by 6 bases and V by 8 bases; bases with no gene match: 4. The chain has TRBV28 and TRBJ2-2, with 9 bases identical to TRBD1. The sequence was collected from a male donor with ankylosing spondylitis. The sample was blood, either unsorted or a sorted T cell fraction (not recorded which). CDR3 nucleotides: TGTGCCAGCGGGACAGGGAGATCCGGGGAGCTGTTTTTT. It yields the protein CASGTGRSGELFF.